These 9 T cell receptor beta chains were all obtained from the same sample, sequenced in a study of cytomegalovirus exposure and HLA in healthy donors. A multiplex PCR was run with 60 Vbeta primers and 13 Jbeta primers. The method was immunoSEQ multiplex PCR; TCRdb's version includes in-frame clones alone and lacks a portion of them. The data hold about 140,000 clones, with about three quarters observed a single time. Sample: PBMCs. The receptor source for this set is a man between 35 and 55 years old in good health and CMV-seronegative.

V and J are TRBV5-1 and TRBJ2-1; 10 bases align to TRBD2. After removal of 4 bases from V and 5 bases from J, the junction contained 12 bases not matched to a gene. The CDR3 is made up of 17 amino acids. Germline CDR1 is SGHRS and CDR2 is YFSETQ. The CDR3 DNA follows: TGCGCCAGCAGCCTTTGGGGCGGGACTAGCGACCACAATGAGCAGTTCTTC. Its protein product is CASSLWGGTSDHNEQFF.

The V and J genes are TRBV28 and TRBJ2-5; perhaps TRBD1 as D (6 bases). The germline gives CDR1 MDHEN, CDR2 SYDVKM. The CDR3 is 13 residues long. Trimming left V 4 bases short and J 4 bases short, with 10 bases between. CDR3 DNA sequence: TGTGCCAGCAGTTCCAGGGGTCGAGAGACCCAGTACTTC. Residues: CASSSRGRETQYF.

V is TRBV11-3 and J is TRBJ2-5; maybe TRBD1 (6 bases). Germline V gene lookup returns CDR1 SGHNT and CDR2 YENEEA. V was cut by 5 bases and J by 7 bases, with 17 bases left in between. CDR3 length equals 14 residues. The CDR3 protein is CASSPKTGGGTQYF. In DNA, the CDR3 is TGTGCCAGCAGCCCTAAGACAGGTGGAGGGACCCAGTACTTC.

The chain has TRBV6-6 and TRBJ1-6; no definite D call. The CDR3 extends over 15 amino acids. Germline assignment: CDR1 MNHNY and CDR2 SVGAGI (reference sequence). V was shortened by 3 bases and J by 10 bases, with 16 bases between the two germline ends. The CDR3 nucleotides read TGTGCCAGCAGTTATTCCGGGTCCGGCGGGTCACCCCTCCACTTT. As protein: CASSYSGSGGSPLHF.

The rearrangement joins TRBV4-3 to TRBJ2-7, with D tentatively TRBD2 (6 bases). The CDR3 length is 17 residues. Trimming took off 4 bases at V and 2 bases at J, with 21 bases between the two ends. CDR1 and CDR2 from the germline V gene are LGHNA and YSLEER. The CDR3 sequence: CASSLQRAGNKAYEQYF. CDR3 nucleotide sequence: TGCGCCAGCAGCCTTCAGCGGGCGGGGAACAAAGCCTACGAGCAGTACTTC.

This clone was recorded once. The V and J genes are TRBV10-3 and TRBJ2-1; 12 bases are shared with TRBD2. Losses at the gene ends were 2 bases for V and 3 bases for J; bases not matched to a gene: 8. Germline CDR1 reads ENHRY; CDR2 reads SYGVKD. The CDR3 consists of 18 residues. CDR3 DNA sequence: TGTGCCATCAGTGAGCCGACCCGGACTAGCGGGGACTACAATGAGCAGTTCTTC. Translated, it gives CAISEPTRTSGDYNEQFF.

This clone was observed a single time. V gene TRBV5-5 combines with J gene TRBJ1-2, with 8 nucleotides matching TRBD1. Looked up from germline, CDR1 is SGHKS and CDR2 is YYEKEE (reference sequence). The ends lost 2 bases at V and 4 bases at J; junction bases unmatched: 7. The CDR3 length is 15 residues. Here the CDR3 reads CASSFQGAELYGYTF. The DNA of the CDR3 is TGTGCCAGCAGCTTCCAGGGGGCAGAACTCTATGGCTACACCTTC.

The chain links TRBV2 to TRBJ1-2, with D possibly being TRBD1 (5 bases). The germline V gene encodes CDR1 SNHLY and CDR2 FYNNEI. Trimming stripped 2 bases from V and 0 bases from J, with 10 bases between. The CDR3 extends over 15 amino acids. The CDR3 loop is CASSENTGTNYGYTF. The CDR3 coding sequence is TGTGCCAGCAGTGAAAATACAGGAACTAACTATGGCTACACCTTC.

This clone was counted a few times. This chain's CDR3 is CASSRRGGGADNEQFF. CDR3 DNA sequence: TGCGCCAGCAGCCGCCGAGGCGGGGGGGCGGACAATGAGCAGTTCTTC. J is TRBJ2-1 and V is TRBV4-1; TRBD2 agrees at 9 bases. This CDR3 has 16 residues. V was pared by 4 bases and J by 5 bases, with 9 bases of the junction left unmatched. Germline CDR1 reads MGHRA; CDR2 reads YSYEKL.